The 7 T cell receptor beta chains given below trace back to one sample, sequenced in a study of CD8+ T cells in alopecia areata. Reverse transcribed after extraction, RNA yielded cDNA as the sequencing template. The assay was immunoSEQ multiplex PCR, and TCRdb's table has in-frame clones only and misses some. This table holds a few hundred thousand clones, 67% found once. The input for sequencing was CD4+ T cells sorted from blood, taken at week 0. These receptors came from a human donor with alopecia areata.

This clone was observed a single time. In nucleotides, the CDR3 is TGCAGCGCGGGGAGGGATTTGGACACTGAAGCTTTCTTT. Translating it yields CSAGRDLDTEAFF. The rearrangement joins TRBV29-1 to TRBJ1-1; no definite D call. The CDR3 totals 13 residues. Germline V gene data show CDR1 as SQVTM and CDR2 as ANQGSEA. Trimming stripped 7 bases from V and 3 bases from J, with 15 bases between.

The J gene is TRBJ2-3, the V gene TRBV7-2; TRBD2 aligns across 8 bases. J was trimmed by 7 bases and V by 5 bases; bases with no gene match: 8. Germline CDR1 reads SGHTA; CDR2 reads FQGNSA. The CDR3 is made up of 14 amino acids. The CDR3 DNA is TGTGCCAGCAGCCCCGGGGGGGTCGTTAATACGCAGTATTTT. Residues: CASSPGGVVNTQYF.

The V gene is TRBV6-4, the J gene TRBJ1-1; D might be TRBD1 (5 bases). This CDR3 contains 14 residues. Germline CDR1 and CDR2: MRHNA and SNTAGT. V was clipped by 6 bases and J by 3 bases, with 14 bases between them. CDR3 DNA sequence: TGTGCCAGCAGACCAAGGTCGGGGGACACTGAAGCTTTCTTT. This sequence encodes CASRPRSGDTEAFF.

This sequence joins TRBV25-1 and TRBJ1-6; D uncertain. Germline CDR1 reads MGHDK; CDR2 reads SYGVNS. Trimming removed 4 bases at V and 4 bases at J, with 5 bases between. This CDR3 has 13 residues. The CDR3, as DNA: TGTGCCAGCAGTGTGGGGTATAATTCACCCCTCCACTTT. It yields the protein CASSVGYNSPLHF.

This clone has only a few counts. This chain links TRBV29-1 with TRBJ2-3; D not certain. The CDR3 has 12 residues. CDR1 SQVTM and CDR2 ANQGSEA come from the germline V gene. The V end lost 5 bases, the J end lost 2 bases, and 8 bases lay between the germline ends. CDR3 residues: CSVLLHTDTQYF. The CDR3 nucleotides read TGCAGCGTTTTGCTCCACACAGATACGCAGTATTTT.

The V call is TRBV6-5, the J call TRBJ1-6; no firm D call. Germline V gene data show CDR1 as MNHEY and CDR2 as SVGAGI. CDR3 length: 12 residues. Deletions cut 8 bases from V and 3 bases from J, with 5 bases between. The CDR3 here is CASRDYNSPLHF. Here the CDR3 DNA reads TGTGCCAGCCGGGACTATAATTCACCCCTCCACTTT.

This chain joins TRBV13 and TRBJ1-6; tentative D call: TRBD1 (6 bases). V lost 5 bases, J lost 11 bases, and 19 bases lay in between. The germline CDR1 and CDR2 sequences are PRHDT and FYEKMQ (reference sequence). The CDR3 spans 15 residues. CDR3 nucleotide sequence: TGTGCCAGCAGCCTTACCAGCTACAGGGATCCACCCCTCCACTTT. It yields the protein CASSLTSYRDPPLHF.